The rows below give T cell receptor beta chains drawn from one sample of a study of Ad26.COV2.S vaccination and SARS-CoV-2 variants. Sequencing used immunoSEQ multiplex PCR; TCRdb keeps in-frame clones, though not all of them. The table has about 320,000 clones, around 81% seen once. Source: peripheral blood, taken in a trial of Ad26.COV2.S vaccine versus placebo. These TCRs come from a person aged 18-65 years who received the Ad26.COV2.S COVID-19 vaccine or a placebo. Both conserved end residues are part of each CDR3. A D gene is named only where the DNA matches it firmly. Clone size is not always given. Where it is, it says once, few, many or a class for expanded clones.

J gene,CDR3 length,D gene,clone size,V gene,CDR3 DNA,CDR3 protein
TRBJ2-5,13,-,-,TRBV7-9,TGTGCCAGCAGCCGTGGTGGACAAGAGACCCAGTACTTC,CASSRGGQETQYF
TRBJ2-3,17,TRBD2,-,TRBV7-2,TGTGCCAGCAGCTTAGGCCTAACTAGCGGGGGTTCAGATACGCAGTATTTT,CASSLGLTSGGSDTQYF
TRBJ2-7,15,TRBD2,-,TRBV7-2,TGTGCCAGCAGCTTAGAACGGGGGGGCCGGTACGAGCAGTACTTC,CASSLERGGRYEQYF
TRBJ2-1,12,-,-,TRBV7-9,TGTGCCAGCAGCTTAGGAGGGGGGGAGCAGTTCTTC,CASSLGGGEQFF
TRBJ2-2,17,TRBD1,-,TRBV5-1,TGCGCCAGCAGCTTCTCCCTACGGGACAGTAACACCGGGGAGCTGTTTTTT,CASSFSLRDSNTGELFF
TRBJ2-5,16,-,-,TRBV18,TGTGCCAGCTCAGCCCAGGGGGGTGTGAACCAAGAGACCCAGTACTTC,CASSAQGGVNQETQYF
TRBJ2-1,16,TRBD1,-,TRBV6-1,TGTGCCAGCAGTGAAGGACCCGGGACAGGGGGAAATGAGCAGTTCTTC,CASSEGPGTGGNEQFF
TRBJ2-1,14,-,-,TRBV29-1,TGCAGCGTTGAAGTTTACCACAACCAACAAGAGCAGTTCTTC,CSVEVYHNQQEQFF
TRBJ1-1,13,-,-,TRBV6-5,TGTGCCAGCAGTTTAGAGGAGAACACTGAAGCTTTCTTT,CASSLEENTEAFF
TRBJ1-4,13,TRBD1,-,TRBV5-1,TGCGCCAGCAGCTTGCTGGGACAGGAAAAACTGTTTTTT,CASSLLGQEKLFF
TRBJ2-5,11,-,-,TRBV2,TGTGCCAGCAGTCCGACAGGGACCCAGTACTTC,CASSPTGTQYF
TRBJ1-6,15,TRBD1,once,TRBV6-6,TGTGCCAGCAGTTTTACAGGGGGAGGTAATTCACCCCTCCACTTT,CASSFTGGGNSPLHF
TRBJ1-5,14,-,-,TRBV19,TGTGCCAGTAGTATAGGGGGGCCCAATCAGCCCCAGCATTTT,CASSIGGPNQPQHF
TRBJ1-6,15,-,-,TRBV28,TGTGCCAGTAAAAACGTTGCCTCCTATAATTCACCCCTCCACTTT,CASKNVASYNSPLHF
TRBJ1-2,17,TRBD1,once,TRBV28,TGTGCCAGCAGGCCGAAGGACAGGGAAATTGCGAACTATGGCTACACCTTC,CASRPKDREIANYGYTF
TRBJ2-3,16,TRBD2,-,TRBV11-2,TGTGCCAGCAGCTTAGCCGGACTAGCGGGGGTAGATACGCAGTATTTT,CASSLAGLAGVDTQYF
TRBJ2-1,17,-,-,TRBV7-2,TGTGCCAGCAGCTTACTTCAGGGAACGGTATCCTACAATGAGCAGTTCTTC,CASSLLQGTVSYNEQFF
TRBJ1-2,14,TRBD1,-,TRBV4-2,TGTGCCAGCAGCCAAGGGGGACAGGCCTATGGCTACACCTTC,CASSQGGQAYGYTF
TRBJ2-5,16,-,-,TRBV5-1,TGCGCCAGCAGCTGGCCCATGGGGGGGGCCCAAGAGACCCAGTACTTC,CASSWPMGGAQETQYF
TRBJ2-7,14,-,-,TRBV9,TGTGCCAGCAGCCCAACGGGGACCAGCTACGAGCAGTACTTC,CASSPTGTSYEQYF
TRBJ1-6,14,TRBD1,few,TRBV11-2,TGTGCCAGCAGCTTCAACAGGGGTCAGTCACCCCTCCACTTT,CASSFNRGQSPLHF
TRBJ1-5,13,TRBD1,-,TRBV7-6,TGTGCCAGCAGCCCGACAGGGGGGCAGCCCCAGCATTTT,CASSPTGGQPQHF
TRBJ2-7,17,TRBD1,-,TRBV12-5,TGTGCTAGTGGTTTGGCACTCGGGACAGGGGAAGGGTACGAGCAGTACTTC,CASGLALGTGEGYEQYF
TRBJ1-6,16,TRBD1,-,TRBV6-5,TGTGCCAGCAGTTCGACAGGGGGTTCCTATAATTCACCCCTCCACTTT,CASSSTGGSYNSPLHF
TRBJ1-4,15,-,once,TRBV19,TGTGCCAGTAGTTCCAGAGGGCGGGCTAATGAAAAACTGTTTTTT,CASSSRGRANEKLFF
TRBJ1-1,12,-,few,TRBV5-4,TGTGCCAGCAGCATAGGAGTCACTGAAGCTTTCTTT,CASSIGVTEAFF
TRBJ1-1,14,TRBD1,-,TRBV6-5,TGTGCCAGCAGCGCAGGGGGGGAACCCACTGAAGCTTTCTTT,CASSAGGEPTEAFF
TRBJ2-7,15,-,few,TRBV6-6,TGTGCCAGCAGCCCCCCCGGACGAGCTTACTACGAGCAGTACTTC,CASSPPGRAYYEQYF